These T cell receptor beta chains were read from a single sample in a study of cytomegalovirus exposure and HLA in healthy donors. Using immunoSEQ multiplex PCR, the repertoire was profiled, and TCRdb retains in-frame clones only, with some absent. The table records 90,000 or so clones, 70% of them present only once. Sequences were obtained from PBMCs. Source of these receptors: a woman between 50 and 59 years old in good health and CMV-seropositive. Both conserved end residues are part of each CDR3. D genes are given only for firm matches. The size entry is marked missing in some rows and otherwise reads once, few, many or a size class.

d_gene	j_gene	abundance	v_gene	CDR3aa	CDR3nt
TRBD2	TRBJ2-1	-	TRBV5-4	CASSGRLAGVNEQFF	TGTGCCAGCAGCGGTAGACTAGCGGGGGTCAATGAGCAGTTCTTC
TRBD2	TRBJ2-3	-	TRBV7-9	CASSRGLAGKDTQYF	TGTGCCAGCAGCCGGGGACTAGCGGGGAAAGATACGCAGTATTTT
-	TRBJ2-2	-	TRBV5-4	CASSLGLGELFF	TGTGCCAGCAGCTTGGGTCTAGGGGAGCTGTTTTTT
TRBD2	TRBJ2-2	-	TRBV28	CASSVGTSGFNTGELFF	TGTGCCAGCAGTGTGGGGACTAGCGGGTTTAACACCGGGGAGCTGTTTTTT
-	TRBJ2-2	-	TRBV4-3	CASSQVWRSGELFF	TGCGCCAGCAGCCAAGTCTGGAGGTCCGGGGAGCTGTTTTTT
-	TRBJ2-5	-	TRBV4-3	CASSQVRGSGETQYF	TGCGCCAGCAGCCAAGTTCGGGGGTCAGGAGAGACCCAGTACTTC
TRBD1	TRBJ2-1	-	TRBV7-8	CASSLSGGGGDRGGEQFF	TGTGCCAGCAGCTTAAGTGGTGGTGGGGGAGACAGGGGAGGTGAGCAGTTCTTC
-	TRBJ2-2	-	TRBV2	CASSPDAGWTGELFF	TGTGCCAGCAGCCCAGATGCAGGGTGGACCGGGGAGCTGTTTTTT
TRBD1	TRBJ1-4	once	TRBV4-1	CASSQVGQGGEKLFF	TGCGCCAGCAGCCAAGTGGGGCAGGGGGGTGAAAAACTGTTTTTT
-	TRBJ1-1	-	TRBV19	CASSIDTQIAAFF	TGTGCCAGTAGTATAGATACCCAAATCGCGGCTTTCTTT
-	TRBJ2-3	-	TRBV18	CASSDSPDTQYF	TGTGCCAGCTCTGACAGTCCAGATACGCAGTATTTT
-	TRBJ2-3	-	TRBV6-4	CASSDGSGSTDTQYF	TGTGCCAGCAGTGACGGTAGCGGTAGCACAGATACGCAGTATTTT
TRBD1	TRBJ1-6	-	TRBV28	CASRQSNRGALHF	TGTGCCAGCAGGCAATCCAACAGGGGCGCCCTCCACTTT
-	TRBJ1-2	-	TRBV6-5	CASSYSDSSNYGYTF	TGTGCCAGCAGTTACTCGGACAGCTCTAACTATGGCTACACCTTC
TRBD2	TRBJ2-1	-	TRBV5-4	CASGRDNEQFF	TGTGCCAGCGGGAGGGACAATGAGCAGTTCTTC
-	TRBJ1-1	-	TRBV6-5	CASRTTARGTEAFF	TGTGCCAGCAGAACTACGGCGCGTGGCACTGAAGCTTTCTTT
-	TRBJ2-3	-	TRBV7-7	CASSRQQGISTDTQYF	TGTGCCAGCAGCAGGCAACAGGGAATCAGCACAGATACGCAGTATTTT
TRBD1	TRBJ2-3	-	TRBV11-2	CASSLYLGAGGSDTQYF	TGTGCCAGCAGCTTATATTTGGGGGCAGGGGGCTCAGATACGCAGTATTTT
TRBD2	TRBJ2-7	once	TRBV7-9	CSSTSREGNGFEQYF	TGTTCCAGCACCTCCCGGGAGGGTAACGGTTTCGAGCAGTACTTC
TRBD2	TRBJ2-1	-	TRBV29-1	CSVRTSGAYNEQFF	TGCAGCGTGCGGACTAGCGGGGCCTACAATGAGCAGTTCTTC
-	TRBJ2-2	-	TRBV7-3	CASSLGAGTGELFF	TGTGCCAGCAGCTTAGGTGCGGGTACCGGGGAGCTGTTTTTT
TRBD1	TRBJ1-4	few	TRBV7-9	CASSKGTGGFYEKLFF	TGTGCCAGCAGCAAAGGGACAGGGGGTTTTTACGAAAAACTGTTTTTT
-	TRBJ2-1	-	TRBV28	CASRIRTDSYNEQFF	TGTGCCAGCAGAATACGGACAGATTCCTACAATGAGCAGTTCTTC
TRBD2	TRBJ2-2	few	TRBV19	CASHLAGDTGELFF	TGTGCCAGCCACTTAGCGGGAGATACCGGGGAGCTGTTTTTT
-	TRBJ1-1	-	TRBV6-5	CASSYSITRAEAFF	TGTGCCAGCAGTTACTCGATTACCAGGGCTGAAGCTTTCTTT
-	TRBJ2-1	-	TRBV25-1	CASSDFPLSNEQFF	TGTGCCAGCAGTGATTTTCCCCTGTCCAATGAGCAGTTCTTC
-	TRBJ2-7	-	TRBV5-1	CASSGEEVAYEQYF	TGCGCCAGCAGCGGGGAGGAGGTTGCCTACGAGCAGTACTTC
TRBD1	TRBJ1-5	-	TRBV27	CASSPHGTGTSGHPQHF	TGTGCCAGCAGTCCGCACGGGACAGGGACTTCGGGCCATCCCCAGCATTTT
TRBD2	TRBJ2-3	-	TRBV7-3	CASSSSGGHTDTQYF	TGTGCCAGCAGCTCCTCGGGAGGGCACACAGATACGCAGTATTTT
-	TRBJ1-2	-	TRBV7-3	CASSLMGGSGYTF	TGTGCCAGCAGCTTAATGGGGGGAAGTGGCTACACCTTC
-	TRBJ1-2	-	TRBV6-5	CASRAAGVGYGYTF	TGTGCCAGCAGGGCGGCGGGGGTCGGCTATGGCTACACCTTC
TRBD1	TRBJ1-4	-	TRBV5-1	CASSWGQTTNEKLFF	TGCGCCAGCAGCTGGGGACAGACAACTAATGAAAAACTGTTTTTT
TRBD2	TRBJ2-1	-	TRBV15	CATSRNSGSYNEQFF	TGTGCCACCAGCAGAAACAGCGGGAGTTACAATGAGCAGTTCTTC
-	TRBJ2-4	-	TRBV6-5	CASRYPRDWRKNIQYF	TGTGCCAGCAGGTACCCGCGGGACTGGCGGAAAAACATTCAGTACTTC
-	TRBJ2-7	-	TRBV5-1	CASSLGLPDYEQYF	TGCGCCAGCAGCTTGGGACTACCCGACTACGAGCAGTACTTC
TRBD1	TRBJ2-7	-	TRBV20-1	CSAITGDEQYF	TGCAGTGCTATTACAGGGGACGAGCAGTACTTC
TRBD1	TRBJ2-7	once	TRBV11-1	CASSLGTAYPNEQYF	TGTGCCAGCAGCTTGGGGACAGCTTACCCTAACGAGCAGTACTTC
TRBD1	TRBJ1-2	-	TRBV2	CASSGETGVYGYTF	TGTGCCAGCAGTGGCGAGACAGGGGTCTATGGCTACACCTTC
TRBD2	TRBJ2-3	-	TRBV5-1	CASSLDLAGGPRDTQYF	TGCGCCAGCAGCTTGGACCTAGCGGGAGGGCCTAGAGATACGCAGTATTTT
TRBD2	TRBJ2-5	-	TRBV5-3	CARSSGTSGSQETQYF	TGTGCCAGAAGCAGCGGGACTAGCGGAAGCCAAGAGACCCAGTACTTC
TRBD1	TRBJ1-4	-	TRBV6-5	CASSRQGQLFF	TGTGCCAGCAGCCGACAGGGCCAACTGTTTTTT
TRBD1	TRBJ2-3	few	TRBV7-9	CASSPPDRVTDTQYF	TGTGCCAGCAGCCCGCCGGACAGGGTGACAGATACGCAGTATTTT
TRBD1	TRBJ2-7	few	TRBV7-9	CASSTLGQAGYEQYF	TGTGCCAGCAGCACCCTTGGACAGGCGGGCTACGAGCAGTACTTC
-	TRBJ2-7	-	TRBV2	CASSLEAEQYF	TGTGCCAGCAGTCTGGAGGCTGAGCAGTACTTC
-	TRBJ1-6	-	TRBV5-4	CASSFQGINSPLHF	TGTGCCAGCAGCTTCCAGGGAATTAATTCACCCCTCCACTTT